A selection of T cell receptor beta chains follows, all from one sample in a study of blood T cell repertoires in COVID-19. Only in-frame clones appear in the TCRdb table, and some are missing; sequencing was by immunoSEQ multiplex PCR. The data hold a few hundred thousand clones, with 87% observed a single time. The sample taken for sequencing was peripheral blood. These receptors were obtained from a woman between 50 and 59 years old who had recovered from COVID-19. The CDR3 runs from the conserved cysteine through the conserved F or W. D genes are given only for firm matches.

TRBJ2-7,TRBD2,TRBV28,TGTGCCAGCACGGGGGGGAGGGCTTACGAGCAGTACTTC,CASTGGRAYEQYF
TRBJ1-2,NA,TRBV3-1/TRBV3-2,TGTGCCAGCAGCCAACAGGCAGGATACTATGGCTACACCTTC,CASSQQAGYYGYTF
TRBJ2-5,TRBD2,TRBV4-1,TGCGCCAGCAGCCAAGATCGGGATAGCGGGGGGGCCGGGACCCAGTACTTC,CASSQDRDSGGAGTQYF
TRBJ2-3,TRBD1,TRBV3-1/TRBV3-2,TGTGCCAGCAGCCAGTCCGGACAGGGAGATACGCAGTATTTT,CASSQSGQGDTQYF
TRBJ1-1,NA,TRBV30,TGTGCCTGGACCCGGGGGGGACGGCGTTTCACTGAAGCTTTCTTT,CAWTRGGRRFTEAFF
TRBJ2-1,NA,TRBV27,TGTGCCAGCAGTTTCGGGGATATTTCTGGGTACTACAATGAGCAGTTCTTC,CASSFGDISGYYNEQFF
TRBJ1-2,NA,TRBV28,TGTGCCAGCAGTTCCTCTGGGTGGACTGCCGGAGGAGGCTACACCTTC,CASSSSGWTAGGGYTF
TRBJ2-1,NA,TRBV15,TGTGCCACCAGCCGGCGGGGGACTTTTGACAGGGAGCAGTTCTTC,CATSRRGTFDREQFF
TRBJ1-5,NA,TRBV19,TGTGCCAGTAGTATGGCGGCCGCTTATAGCAATCAGCCCCAGCATTTT,CASSMAAAYSNQPQHF
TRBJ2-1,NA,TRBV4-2,TGTGCCAGCAGCCCGCCGGGAAGCTCCTACAATGAGCAGTTCTTC,CASSPPGSSYNEQFF
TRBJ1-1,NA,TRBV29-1,TGCAGCGTTGATTACATGAACACTGAAGCTTTCTTT,CSVDYMNTEAFF